This entry lists 27 T cell receptor beta chains sequenced from one sample in a study of T-cell reconstitution after alpha-beta-depleted transplantation in children. The library targeted TCRbeta and was prepared with unique molecular identifiers. TCRdb independently ran MiXCR on the PCR reads; one entry per CDR3 protein. The sample consists of about 70,000 distinct CDR3 sequences, about 11% of them appearing once. The sequenced sample was PBMCs, obtained before TCRalphabeta/CD19-depleted stem cell transplant. These receptors originate from a boy aged 5-17 years with acute myeloid leukemia, due to receive a stem cell transplant.

This clonotype was counted between two and nine times. The chain joins TRBV7-9 to TRBJ2-5, with D possibly TRBD1 on 6 matching bases. There are 16 residues in the CDR3. CDR1 is SEHNR and CDR2 is FQNEAQ in the germline V gene (reference sequence). V was trimmed by 10 bases and J by 5 bases, leaving 26 bases between them. The CDR3 sequence: CATSRGTPTPSETQYF. The CDR3 DNA is TGTGCCACCTCGAGGGGGACACCTACCCCATCGGAGACCCAGTACTTC.

This clonotype came up many times. The chain links TRBV7-3 to TRBJ2-7, with 12 bases that match TRBD2. Germline CDR1 reads SGHTA; CDR2 reads FQGTGA. The CDR3 is made up of 15 amino acids. Losses at the gene ends were 2 bases for V and 3 bases for J; bases not matched to a gene: 2. CDR3 in amino acids: CASSLETSGGYEQYF. The CDR3 nucleotides read TGTGCCAGCAGCTTAGAGACTAGCGGGGGCTACGAGCAGTACTTC.

This clonotype appeared once. The rearrangement uses TRBV7-9 and TRBJ1-4, with 7 bases lining up with TRBD1. The CDR3 extends over 14 amino acids. The junction had 5 bases not matched to a gene; V was cut back by 5 bases and J by 5 bases. In germline, CDR1 is SEHNR, CDR2 FQNEAQ (reference sequence). Here the CDR3 DNA reads TGTGCCAGCAGCCCGGGACAGCCGAATGAAAAACTGTTTTTT. Amino acids: CASSPGQPNEKLFF.

CDR3: CASLSDNTGELFF. The CDR3 region has the DNA TGTGCCAGCCTCTCGGATAACACCGGGGAGCTGTTTTTT. V usage is TRBV19 and J usage is TRBJ2-2, with D uncertain. The CDR3 runs 13 residues. Trimming stripped 9 bases from V and 2 bases from J, with 10 bases between. Germline values: CDR1 LNHDA, CDR2 SQIVND (reference sequence).

CDR3 nucleotides: TGTGCCACCAGCATAGGGAATTCCCACCGGAACACCGGGGAGCTGTTTTTT. Amino acid sequence: CATSIGNSHRNTGELFF. This chain links TRBV15 with TRBJ2-2; D is unresolved. Trimming took 4 bases from V and 1 from J, leaving 16 bases between them. The germline gives CDR1 LNHNV, CDR2 YYDKDF (reference sequence). CDR3 length equals 17 residues.

This clonotype was seen at least ten times. The chain has TRBV29-1 and TRBJ1-2; possibly TRBD1 for D (5 bases). CDR1 SQVTM and CDR2 ANQGSEA come from the germline V gene. The ends were cut back, 7 bases at V and 3 bases at J, with 15 bases in the middle. This CDR3 is built from 13 residues. The CDR3 protein is CSARGPSDYGYTF. CDR3 nucleotide sequence: TGCAGCGCCCGGGGACCCAGCGACTATGGCTACACCTTC. Looking up the rest from reference TRBV29-1 and TRBJ1-2 gives the full variable domain: SAVISQKPSRDICQRGTSLTIQCQVDSQVTMMFWYRQQPGQSLTLIATANQGSEATYESGFVIDKFPISRPNLTFSTLTVSNMSPEDSSIYLCSARGPSDYGYTFGSGTRLTVV.

This clonotype was found many times. The genes are TRBV27 and TRBJ2-3, with 9 bases fitting TRBD1. CDR3 size: 16 residues. V shed 5 bases and J 1 base; nucleotides not matched to a gene: 7. Germline CDR1 reads MNHEY; CDR2 reads SMNVEV (reference sequence). CDR3 sequence reads: CASSPRDRVRTDTQYF. CDR3 DNA: TGTGCCAGCAGTCCCCGGGACAGGGTCCGCACAGATACGCAGTATTTT.

This clonotype was found many times. At one end, the junction sequence differs from germline, possibly due to a read error. The chain links TRBV4-1 to TRBJ2-5, with 8 bases identical to TRBD2. The CDR3 covers 16 residues. Germline V gives CDR1 MGHRA, CDR2 YSYEKL. CDR3 in amino acids: CASSPEWLAGLAEGNF. CDR3 in DNA: TGCGCCAGCAGCCCCGAGTGGCTAGCAGGACTAGCAGAGGGGAACTTC.

This clonotype was counted ten times or more. This chain uses TRBV4-1 with TRBJ1-3; 10 bases are a match to TRBD1. V dropped 4 bases and J dropped 0; count of bases not matched to a gene: 3. The CDR3 spans 16 residues. Germline V gene sequence: CDR1 MGHRA, CDR2 YSYEKL. The CDR3 DNA sequence: TGCGCCAGCAGCCCGGACAGGGGGAGCTCTGGAAACACCATATATTTT. This codes for CASSPDRGSSGNTIYF.

This clonotype was detected ten times or more. V is TRBV11-2 and J is TRBJ2-6; 7 bases map to TRBD1. CDR1 SGHAT and CDR2 FQNNGV come from the germline V gene. Trimming took 4 bases from V and 0 from J; bases not matched to a gene: 12. The CDR3 spans 19 residues. For the CDR3, the DNA is TGTGCCAGCAGCTCCTTCCTCGGGACAGCGAACTCTGGGGCCAACGTCCTGACTTTC. Its translation is CASSSFLGTANSGANVLTF.

In the case of this clonotype: A clone one base away is much larger, so this may be a read error. The chain links TRBV6-5 to TRBJ1-3; 8 nucleotides agree with TRBD1. Germline assignment: CDR1 MNHEY and CDR2 SVGAGI. Trimming removed 4 bases from V and 9 bases from J; junction bases left unmatched: 8. This CDR3 contains 14 residues. CDR3 DNA sequence: TGTGCCAGCAGTTTACAGGGGGGCGGGGGCACCATATATTTT. Translated, it gives CASSLQGGGGTIYF.

This clonotype was seen at least ten times. This chain connects TRBV20-1 to TRBJ2-3; D not resolved. Germline V gene data show CDR1 as DFQATT and CDR2 as SNEGSKA (reference sequence). Trimming stripped 2 bases from V and 4 bases from J, with 4 bases between. This CDR3 has 11 amino acids. The DNA for the CDR3 is TGCAGTGCTAGACTAGCAGATACGCAGTATTTT. This sequence encodes CSARLADTQYF.

V is TRBV5-1 and J is TRBJ2-1; D possibly corresponds to TRBD1 (5 bases). The ends were cut back, 1 base at V and 3 bases at J, with 11 bases in the middle. Germline assignment: CDR1 SGHRS and CDR2 YFSETQ. The CDR3 consists of 15 residues. The CDR3 DNA reads TGCGCCAGCAGCTTGTCCAGGGCCGTCTACAATGAGCAGTTCTTC. Its protein is CASSLSRAVYNEQFF. Full variable domain (remainder filled in from reference TRBV5-1 and TRBJ2-1): KAGVTQTPRYLIKTRGQQVTLSCSPISGHRSVSWYQQTPGQGLQFLFEYFSETQRNKGNFPGRFSGRQFSNSRSEMNVSTLELGDSALYLCASSLSRAVYNEQFFGPGTRLTVL.

This clonotype was found many times. The V and J genes are TRBV7-9 and TRBJ2-1; tentative D call: TRBD1 (5 bases). V was pared by 3 bases and J by 0 bases, with 9 bases between. Germline CDR1 reads SEHNR; CDR2 reads FQNEAQ (reference sequence). The CDR3 covers 15 residues. CDR3 in amino acids: CASSFYRSSYNEQFF. The CDR3 DNA reads TGTGCCAGCAGCTTCTACAGGAGCTCCTACAATGAGCAGTTCTTC. Drawing the rest from reference TRBV7-9 and TRBJ2-1, the complete variable domain is DTGVSQNPRHKITKRGQNVTFRCDPISEHNRLYWYRQTLGQGPEFLTYFQNEAQLEKSRLLSDRFSAERPKGSFSTLEIQRTEQGDSAMYLCASSFYRSSYNEQFFGPGTRLTVL.

A few counts support this clonotype. The chain couples TRBV7-9 to TRBJ2-5; TRBD1 or TRBD2 may be the D gene (5 bases each). CDR3 length equals 13 residues. From germline, CDR1 is SEHNR and CDR2 FQNEAQ (reference sequence). V dropped 3 bases and J dropped 7 bases, with 12 bases sitting between them. The CDR3 sequence: CASSLYGAGTQYF. DNA of the CDR3: TGTGCCAGCAGCTTGTACGGGGCTGGGACCCAGTACTTC.

This clonotype was found many times. The chain uses TRBV20-1 and TRBJ2-5; the match to TRBD2 covers 7 bases. Germline CDR1 DFQATT, CDR2 SNEGSKA (reference sequence). CDR3 length: 12 residues. The ends lost 8 bases at V and 2 bases at J; junction bases unmatched: 5. The CDR3 DNA sequence: TGCAGTCAATCTAGCGGACAAGAGACCCAGTACTTC. This codes for CSQSSGQETQYF.

This clonotype came up many times. The chain couples TRBV7-2 to TRBJ2-1; a weak D match, TRBD2 (6 bases). This CDR3 has 16 residues. V shed 1 base and J shed 4 bases, with 14 bases lying between them. CDR1 and CDR2 (germline): SGHTA, FQGNSA. CDR3 nucleotide sequence: TGTGCCAGCAGCTTAGGGGCGGCTAGCGTTTACAATGAGCAGTTCTTC. Its translation is CASSLGAASVYNEQFF. The full variable domain, in which reference TRBV7-2 and TRBJ2-1 provide the parts outside the CDR3, is GAGVSQSPSNKVTEKGKDVELRCDPISGHTALYWYRQSLGQGLEFLIYFQGNSAPDKSGLPSDRFSAERTGGSVSTLTIQRTQQEDSAVYLCASSLGAASVYNEQFFGPGTRLTVL.

This clonotype was seen repeatedly, ten times or more. The chain combines TRBV24-1 with TRBJ2-7; TRBD1 matches 9 bases. This CDR3 comprises 17 residues. J lost 0 bases, V lost 6 bases, and 11 bases had no gene match. Germline CDR1 is KGHDR and CDR2 is SFDVKD. CDR3 DNA: TGTGCCACCAGTACAACACCCGGGACAGGGAGCTCCTACGAGCAGTACTTC. Translating gives CATSTTPGTGSSYEQYF.

This clonotype was recorded many times. The V call is TRBV20-1, the J call TRBJ2-1, with D unresolved. Between the trimmed V and J ends, which lost 2 bases and 4 bases, there was a span of 12 bases. Per the germline V gene, CDR1 is DFQATT and CDR2 is SNEGSKA (reference sequence). This CDR3 has 14 amino acids. CDR3 DNA: TGCAGTGCTAGACCCATGGGAAGATACAATGAGCAGTTCTTC. Translation: CSARPMGRYNEQFF.

This clonotype was counted many times. The chain has TRBV15 and TRBJ2-7, with D tentatively TRBD2 (6 bases). Looked up from germline, CDR1 is LNHNV and CDR2 is YYDKDF (reference sequence). The CDR3 runs to 14 residues. Trimming removed 0 bases at V and 12 bases at J, with 18 bases between. In DNA form, the CDR3 reads TGTGCCACCAGCAGAGAATACGGGAGACTAGGTCTGTACTTC. Translating gives CATSREYGRLGLYF.

Many counts were recorded for this clonotype. The chain employs TRBV6-5 and TRBJ1-6; D perhaps matches TRBD1 (6 bases). Trimming removed 7 bases at V and 11 bases at J, with 18 bases between. This CDR3 is 14 amino acids long. The germline V gene has CDR1 MNHEY and CDR2 SVGAGI. The CDR3, as DNA: TGTGCCAGCATCCGAGGGGGTCTCGAACCACCCCTCCACTTT. The encoded protein is CASIRGGLEPPLHF.

The chain has TRBV3-1 and TRBJ1-5; perhaps TRBD1 as D (6 bases). The CDR3 runs to 14 residues. Germline values: CDR1 LGHDT, CDR2 YNNKEL (reference sequence). The CDR3 DNA reads TGTACCTTCAGCCCGGACAGACCCAATCAGCCCCAGCATTTT. It yields the protein CTFSPDRPNQPQHF.

This clonotype appeared many times. This chain connects TRBV7-2 to TRBJ2-1, with 9 bases matching TRBD2. The V gene's germline CDR1 is SGHTA and CDR2 FQGNSA. The CDR3 sequence is 15 residues long. V dropped 1 base and J dropped 7; count of bases not matched to a gene: 5. The CDR3 protein is CASSLGGLAINEQFF. The DNA for the CDR3 is TGTGCCAGCAGCTTAGGAGGACTAGCGATTAATGAGCAGTTCTTC.

In this sample, this clonotype turned up many times. The V gene is TRBV5-1, the J gene TRBJ1-4, with D possibly matching TRBD1 (5 bases). This CDR3 is 13 amino acids long. From germline, CDR1 is SGHRS and CDR2 YFSETQ. The V end lost 7 bases, the J end lost 8 bases, and 15 bases lay between the germline ends. The DNA of the CDR3 is TGCGCCAGCGGTCCGGGCAGGGAGGAAAAACTGTTTTTT. Translated, it gives CASGPGREEKLFF. The entire variable domain, with the rest obtained from reference TRBV5-1 and TRBJ1-4, is as follows: KAGVTQTPRYLIKTRGQQVTLSCSPISGHRSVSWYQQTPGQGLQFLFEYFSETQRNKGNFPGRFSGRQFSNSRSEMNVSTLELGDSALYLCASGPGREEKLFFGSGTQLSVL.

This clonotype was detected ten times or more. J is TRBJ2-7 and V is TRBV10-3; 8 bases match TRBD1. The CDR3 is 13 amino acids. CDR1 is ENHRY and CDR2 is SYGVKD in the germline V gene. V gave up 6 bases and J gave up 5 bases; unmatched junction bases: 6. The CDR3 nucleotides read TGTGCCATCAGGCCGGGACAGGAAGACGAGCAGTACTTC. This translates into CAIRPGQEDEQYF.

This clonotype was detected ten times or more. This chain's CDR3 is CATTPDYGLGGAEQFF. The CDR3 bases are TGTGCCACCACACCAGATTACGGGCTAGGGGGAGCTGAGCAGTTCTTC. The rearrangement uses TRBV28 and TRBJ2-1, with TRBD1 as a possible D gene (6 bases). The V end was cut by 10 bases, the J end by 9 bases, with 28 bases between. Germline loops: CDR1 MDHEN, CDR2 SYDVKM. The length of the CDR3 is 16 residues.

This clonotype was observed at least ten times. V is TRBV5-1 and J is TRBJ2-3; D not resolved. The CDR3 covers 16 residues. Trimming took off 0 bases at V and 1 base at J, with 12 bases between the two ends. The germline gives CDR1 SGHRS, CDR2 YFSETQ. CDR3 loop: CASSLVMGDGTDTQYF. CDR3 in DNA: TGCGCCAGCAGCTTGGTGATGGGCGACGGCACAGATACGCAGTATTTT. The variable domain in full, completed from reference TRBV5-1 and TRBJ2-3, reads KAGVTQTPRYLIKTRGQQVTLSCSPISGHRSVSWYQQTPGQGLQFLFEYFSETQRNKGNFPGRFSGRQFSNSRSEMNVSTLELGDSALYLCASSLVMGDGTDTQYFGPGTRLTVL.